The 20 T cell receptor beta chains in this list originate from one sample, sequenced in a study of tumor-infiltrating lymphocytes in glioblastoma multiforme. Three nested ARM-PCR rounds with V-beta and C-beta primers built TCRB libraries. TCRdb re-called the multiplex PCR reads with MiXCR, one entry per CDR3 protein. The sample yields tens of thousands of distinct CDR3 sequences, roughly three fifths seen once. Sequencing was carried out using brain tumor tissue. The receptor set was obtained from a male donor with glioblastoma.

This clonotype was recorded at least ten times. The chain links TRBV4-1 to TRBJ2-7; D remains unclear. V was shortened by 0 bases and J by 12 bases, with 15 bases between the two germline ends. Germline CDR1 and CDR2: MGHRA and YSYEKL. CDR3 size: 13 residues. The DNA for the CDR3 is TGCGCCAGCAGCCAAGAGGGCGAGGTTCGTCCGTACTTC. Translation: CASSQEGEVRPYF.

The chain combines TRBV7-3 with TRBJ2-5; the D gene is possibly TRBD1 (6 bases). Deletions cut 6 bases from V and 1 base from J, with 21 bases between. From germline, CDR1 is SGHTA and CDR2 FQGTGA. This CDR3 comprises 17 residues. CDR3 DNA sequence: TGTGCCAGCAGATTCCCTCCTGACAGGCCATTCCAAGAGACCCAGTACTTC. This encodes CASRFPPDRPFQETQYF.

The chain combines TRBV12-3 or TRBV12-4 with TRBJ2-7, with unresolved D. Trimming stripped 0 bases from V and 3 bases from J, with 6 bases between. The CDR3 spans 13 residues. In DNA, the CDR3 is TGTGCCAGCAGTTTAGCGCTTCACTACGAGCAGTACTTC. Translating it yields CASSLALHYEQYF.

To note about this clonotype: At one of its ends the junction is not consistent with the germline gene, which may arise from a read error. This chain links TRBV11-2 with TRBJ2-3; 9 nucleotides agree with TRBD2. Germline lookup yields CDR1 SGHAT and CDR2 FQNNGV. The CDR3 runs 14 residues. The CDR3 sequence: CASSLAGVADTQYF. The CDR3 coding sequence is TGCGCCAGCAGCTTAGCGGGAGTCGCAGATACGCAGTATTTT. The whole variable domain, remainder taken from reference TRBV11-2 and TRBJ2-3, is EAGVAQSPRYKIIEKRQSVAFWCNPISGHATLYWYQQILGQGPKLLIQFQNNGVVDDSQLPKDRFSAERLKGVDSTLKIQPAKLEDSAVYLCASSLAGVADTQYFGPGTRLTVL.

This chain joins TRBV6-2 or TRBV6-3 and TRBJ2-7; D ambiguous. This CDR3 contains 13 residues. V shed 5 bases and J shed 5 bases, with 13 bases lying between them. Germline assignment: CDR1 MNHEY and CDR2 SVGEGT. Here the CDR3 reads CASSPAMVHEQYF. CDR3 coding DNA: TGTGCCAGCAGTCCCGCCATGGTCCACGAGCAGTACTTC.

In this sample, this clonotype turned up many times. V and J are TRBV10-3 and TRBJ1-1; no clear D gene. Germline loops: CDR1 ENHRY, CDR2 SYGVKD. The CDR3 has 15 amino acids. Trimming stripped 3 bases from V and 3 bases from J, with 14 bases between. DNA for the CDR3: TGTGCCATCAGTGAAGTGGAGGGCACGGACACTGAAGCTTTCTTT. Its translation: CAISEVEGTDTEAFF.

In the case of this clonotype: This may be a read error, as it is one base from a much larger clone. This chain joins TRBV5-1 and TRBJ2-5, with D perhaps matching TRBD2 (6 bases). The CDR3 is 16 amino acids. CDR1 and CDR2 from the germline V gene are SGHRS and YFSETQ. The CDR3 DNA sequence: TGCGCCAGCAACGGGGGACTCAGTGGACTCAAAGAGACCCATTACTTC. Its protein product is CASNGGLSGLKETHYF.

On this clonotype itself: At one end, the junction sequence differs from germline, possibly due to a read error. The gene calls are TRBV5-5 and TRBJ1-5, with D tentatively TRBD1 (6 bases). Germline assignment: CDR1 SGHKS and CDR2 YYEKEE (reference sequence). The CDR3 has 14 amino acids. Here the CDR3 DNA reads TGTGCTAGCAGCGCCTCAGGGGTCAATCGGCCCCAGCATTTT. Protein product: CASSASGVNRPQHF.

The CDR3 reads CASSFLGQDTGELFF. CDR3 nucleotide sequence: TGTGCCAGCAGCTTCCTTGGACAGGACACCGGGGAGCTGTTTTTT. V gene TRBV11-1 combines with J gene TRBJ2-2, with TRBD1 identical over 7 bases. Germline V CDR1 and CDR2: SGHAT, FQDESV (reference sequence). The CDR3 spans 15 residues. The ends lost 3 bases at V and 3 bases at J; junction bases unmatched: 4.

As for this clonotype: Its ends do not fully match the called genes, so a read error is possible. The chain carries TRBV6-1 and TRBJ2-3; 8 nucleotides align to TRBD2. The CDR3 spans 14 residues. From germline, CDR1 is MNHNS and CDR2 SASEGT. Written as DNA, the CDR3 is TGTACCAGTACGACTAGCGACAACACAGATACGCAGTATTTT. This encodes CTSTTSDNTDTQYF.

This clonotype has at least ten counts. This chain connects TRBV20-1 to TRBJ1-6, with D unresolved. This CDR3 region has 15 residues. The germline V gene has CDR1 DFQATT and CDR2 SNEGSKA (reference sequence). V was clipped by 0 bases and J by 8 bases, with 14 bases between them. In DNA form, the CDR3 reads TGCAGTGCTAGAGATCCCGCGGGAATCGATTCACCCCTCCACTTT. It specifies CSARDPAGIDSPLHF.

For this clonotype: Likely a read error: the CDR3 ends without its conserved phenylalanine or tryptophan. The chain recombines TRBV29-1 with TRBJ2-1; D is uncertain. The CDR3 runs to 13 residues. Germline V gives CDR1 SQVTM, CDR2 ANQGSEA. The germline V and J ends were trimmed by 7 bases and 5 bases, with 15 bases remaining between them. The CDR3 sequence: CSAHKLTDNEQFL. DNA of the CDR3: TGCAGCGCTCATAAACTAACGGACAATGAGCAGTTCCTC.

This clonotype was recorded many times. The genes are TRBV20-1 and TRBJ1-2; TRBD1 aligns across 7 bases. The CDR3 sequence is 18 residues long. Germline values: CDR1 DFQATT, CDR2 SNEGSKA (reference sequence). The ends lost 3 bases at V and 4 bases at J; junction bases unmatched: 20. The CDR3 DNA follows: TGCAGTGCTAGCCATGGGGACAGAGAGGGACGCGAAACCTATGGCTACACCTTC. Translating gives CSASHGDREGRETYGYTF.

This clonotype was detected a few times. V and J are TRBV9 and TRBJ2-1, with 9 bases aligning to TRBD2. The CDR3 loop spans 15 amino acids. J was trimmed by 5 bases and V by 0 bases; bases with no gene match: 3. Germline-derived CDR1 and CDR2 are SGDLS and YYNGEE. CDR3 in amino acids: CASSVGTSENNEQFF. The CDR3 DNA is TGTGCCAGCAGCGTAGGGACTAGCGAAAACAATGAGCAGTTCTTC.

As regards this clonotype: At one end the junction does not follow the germline gene, possibly because of a read error. The genes are TRBV20-1 and TRBJ2-7, with D possibly TRBD2 on 5 matching bases. Germline CDR1 is DFQATT and CDR2 is SNEGSKA (reference sequence). The CDR3 runs 15 residues. CDR3 region: CSARDASSVTYKQYF. CDR3 nucleotide sequence: TGCAGTGCTAGAGATGCTAGCTCAGTAACCTACAAGCAGTACTTC.

This clonotype turned up a few times. Mismatch with germline at one junction end may stem from a read error. V and J are TRBV20-1 and TRBJ2-1; no firm D call. CDR3 length: 11 amino acids. CDR1 and CDR2 (germline): DFQATT, SNEGSKA (reference sequence). The CDR3 spells CSARPLSELFF. Written as DNA, the CDR3 is TGCAGTGCTAGACCCCTCAGTGAGCTGTTCTTC.

There are many counts of this clonotype. This sequence joins TRBV29-1 and TRBJ2-2; D perhaps matches TRBD1 (5 bases). V was shortened by 4 bases and J by 6 bases, with 12 bases between the two germline ends. Per germline, CDR1 SQVTM and CDR2 ANQGSEA. The CDR3 has 13 residues. The CDR3 spells CSVGTPPSGELFF. The CDR3, as DNA: TGCAGCGTTGGGACACCCCCGTCCGGGGAGCTGTTTTTT.

Of note for this clonotype: No conserved phenylalanine or tryptophan is present at the end of the CDR3, so a read error is the likely explanation. The DNA is omitted, as the CDR3 cannot be located on it reliably, and the CDR3 follows TCRdb's listing. The rearrangement joins TRBV6-5 to TRBJ2-3. Per the germline V gene, CDR1 is MNHEY and CDR2 is SVGAGI. The length of the CDR3 is 13 amino acids, counting both ends. CDR3: CASSQVGTDTRYL.

With respect to this clonotype: One junction end does not reproduce the germline sequence, and a read error may be involved. CDR3 nucleotides: TGCGGTGCTAGTCGGCCGGGACTAGCGGGAATTAATGAGCAGTTCTTC. Translation gives CGASRPGLAGINEQFF. This rearrangement joins TRBV20-1 to TRBJ2-1; TRBD2 matches at 13 bases. The CDR3 runs 16 residues. The germline V gene encodes CDR1 DFQATT and CDR2 SNEGSKA (reference sequence).

This chain links TRBV11-2 with TRBJ2-3, with no clear D. CDR3 size: 16 residues. Per the germline V gene, CDR1 is SGHAT and CDR2 is FQNNGV. Between the trimmed V and J ends, which lost 6 bases and 5 bases, there was a span of 21 bases. The CDR3, as DNA: TGTGCCAGCAGGATTAACAGAATAGTGAGAGGAGATACGCAGTATTTT. Protein sequence: CASRINRIVRGDTQYF.